In its sample, the clone carrying this TCR beta chain was seen once. This specimen belongs to a study of shared clonotypes between healthy human individuals. Sequenced by immunoSEQ multiplex PCR; TCRdb stores in-frame clones only, minus some. The table has hundreds of thousands of clones, around four fifths seen once. There are 16 residues in the CDR3. Per germline, CDR1 SGHRS and CDR2 YFSETQ. With 4 bases removed from V and 5 bases from J, the gap between germline ends came to 21 bases. The rearrangement joins TRBV5-1 to TRBJ1-1; D is perhaps TRBD1 (6 bases). Sequenced input: memory CD4+ T cells sorted from blood. The sample's subset: CD45RA-negative fraction. The sequence derives from a man aged 25-45 years in good health. The CDR3 DNA is TGCGCCAGCAGCACACCCAGAGGGGGGGAGGTTACTGAAGCTTTCTTT. This encodes CASSTPRGGEVTEAFF.